Listed below are T cell receptor beta chains from one sample, sequenced in a study of CD8+CD57+ T cells in acquired aplastic anemia. TCRdb re-called the reads through MiXCR, storing one row per CDR3 protein. Here the sample spans hundreds of thousands of distinct CDR3 sequences, 55% to 70% being singletons. The sample taken for sequencing was sorted CD4+, CD8+, or CD8+CD57+ T cells (not recorded which) from PBMCs. The receptors shown here come from a human donor in good health, serving as a control. The CDR3 runs from the conserved cysteine through the conserved F or W. The order of the fields is CDR3 protein, CDR3 length, V gene, D gene. The D gene is left open where the match is weak.

CDR3: CASSSTETQYF; length: 11; V: TRBV7-8; D: .
CDR3: CASSPIEAGGVATNEKLFF; length: 19; V: TRBV19; D: TRBD1
CDR3: CASSLGGDQPQQFYF; length: 15; V: TRBV7-2; D: .
CDR3: CASSLAPGGTEAFF; length: 14; V: TRBV11-1; D: TRBD1
CDR3: CASKLSGTSEAYNEQFF; length: 17; V: TRBV7-2; D: TRBD2
CDR3: CATSAGRGSGNTF; length: 13; V: TRBV15; D: .
CDR3: CASSVTAMEGTEAFF; length: 15; V: TRBV11-2; D: .
CDR3: CASSAAGLSNSPLHF; length: 15; V: TRBV9; D: .
CDR3: CASSSQTGENQPQHF; length: 15; V: TRBV7-9; D: TRBD1
CDR3: CASADGNTIYF; length: 11; V: TRBV5-1; D: .
CDR3: CATSRDRGGGLDQYF; length: 15; V: TRBV15; D: .
CDR3: CASSRGAGANVMHF; length: 14; V: TRBV19; D: .
CDR3: CASSFTGAGGNTEAFF; length: 16; V: TRBV7-9; D: .
CDR3: CASSLEGGDQPQHF; length: 14; V: TRBV12-3/TRBV12-4; D: .
CDR3: CASSPARGQTQYF; length: 13; V: TRBV9; D: .
CDR3: CASPPGITRDTQYF; length: 14; V: TRBV7-2; D: .
CDR3: CATVGLAGGNEQFF; length: 14; V: TRBV10-2; D: TRBD2
CDR3: CASRRTGFYEQYF; length: 13; V: TRBV2; D: .
CDR3: CASSWSGGGAVSEQYF; length: 16; V: TRBV7-2; D: .
CDR3: CASSSPRGSDTQYF; length: 14; V: TRBV7-3; D: TRBD2
CDR3: CASHHGTRGYTF; length: 12; V: TRBV6-6; D: .
CDR3: CASSLYRGGYEQYF; length: 14; V: TRBV7-2; D: .
CDR3: CASALSPGGVYEQYF; length: 15; V: TRBV5-8; D: TRBD1
CDR3: CATEAGDGYTF; length: 11; V: TRBV15; D: .
CDR3: CAISGTRGGYAF; length: 12; V: TRBV10-3; D: .
CDR3: CASSRDGFSYEQYF; length: 14; V: TRBV7-2; D: .
CDR3: CSARYGVATQYF; length: 12; V: TRBV20-1; D: .
CDR3: CSARRANFGGPDDQPQHF; length: 18; V: TRBV20-1; D: .
CDR3: CASSVGLAGNTGELFF; length: 16; V: TRBV9; D: TRBD2
CDR3: CASGLGLASNEQYF; length: 14; V: TRBV12-5; D: TRBD2
CDR3: CASRRPVVREQFF; length: 13; V: TRBV6-2/TRBV6-3; D: .
CDR3: CSARDRPGPDGYTF; length: 14; V: TRBV20-1; D: .
CDR3: CASSGSLGYNSPLHF; length: 15; V: TRBV7-8; D: .
CDR3: CASSLAGGLAGGLGEETQYF; length: 20; V: TRBV5-1; D: TRBD2
CDR3: CSAPTSGGGQYF; length: 12; V: TRBV20-1; D: TRBD2
CDR3: CAIAGSKHGASEQTF; length: 15; V: TRBV10-3; D: .
CDR3: CSAGDRPWTEAFF; length: 13; V: TRBV20-1; D: TRBD1
CDR3: CASSPVAGPTYNEQFF; length: 16; V: TRBV7-2; D: TRBD2
CDR3: CASSSFLRRTNTDTQYF; length: 17; V: TRBV6-5; D: .
CDR3: CASSLQERRTNEKLFF; length: 16; V: TRBV7-3; D: .
CDR3: CASSSRSDQYEHF; length: 13; V: TRBV7-2; D: .
CDR3: CASRRAQGRTDTQYF; length: 15; V: TRBV13; D: .
CDR3: CSATGTVNTGYTF; length: 13; V: TRBV20-1; D: TRBD1
CDR3: CSASWPTSPETQYF; length: 14; V: TRBV20-1; D: .
CDR3: CASSFGTDNEQFF; length: 13; V: TRBV7-3; D: TRBD1
CDR3: CASRDGHADSPLHF; length: 14; V: TRBV2; D: .
CDR3: CATSDPGLAVEQYF; length: 14; V: TRBV24-1; D: TRBD2
CDR3: CSARAADRPYGYTF; length: 14; V: TRBV20-1; D: TRBD1
CDR3: CASSATTGSSGNTYF; length: 15; V: TRBV7-2; D: .